This entry concerns a single T cell receptor beta chain. Assay used: immunoSEQ multiplex PCR; TCRdb lists only in-frame clones, some missing. The repertoire has 110,000 to 150,000 clones, around four fifths of them found once; the top ten carry approximately 6%. This sample was included in a study of blood T cell repertoires in COVID-19. Study as a whole: The cDNA or gDNA used as material had been derived from T cells, B-cell-depleted T cells, or PBMCs.

The CDR3 contains 16 residues. The chain carries TRBV21-1 and TRBJ1-1. TRBV21-1 is a pseudogene. Sequencing was performed on PBMCs or T cells enriched from blood (not recorded which). This clonotype was obtained from a woman between 45 and 60 years old who had recovered from COVID-19. CDR3 DNA: TGTGCCAGCAGGCCCGCGATAGCTACCATTCGCACTGAAGCTTTCTTT. It translates to CASRPAIATIRTEAFF.